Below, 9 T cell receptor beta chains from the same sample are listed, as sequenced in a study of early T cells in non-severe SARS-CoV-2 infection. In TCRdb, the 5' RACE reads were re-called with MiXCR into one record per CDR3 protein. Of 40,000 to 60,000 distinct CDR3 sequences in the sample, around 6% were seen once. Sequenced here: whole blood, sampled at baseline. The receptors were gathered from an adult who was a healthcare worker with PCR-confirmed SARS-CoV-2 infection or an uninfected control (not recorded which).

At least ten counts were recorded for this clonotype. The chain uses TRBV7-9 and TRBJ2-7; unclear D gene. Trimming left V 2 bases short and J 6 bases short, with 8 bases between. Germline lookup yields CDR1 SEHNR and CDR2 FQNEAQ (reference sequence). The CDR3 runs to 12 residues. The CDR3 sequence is CASSLIRTEQYF. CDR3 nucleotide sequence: TGTGCCAGCAGCTTAATTCGGACCGAGCAGTACTTC.

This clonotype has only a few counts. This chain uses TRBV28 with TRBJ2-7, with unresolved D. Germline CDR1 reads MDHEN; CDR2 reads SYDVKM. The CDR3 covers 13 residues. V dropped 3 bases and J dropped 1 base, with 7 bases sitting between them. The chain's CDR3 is CASSLLGSYEQYF. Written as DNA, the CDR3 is TGTGCCAGCAGTTTGCTGGGATCCTACGAGCAGTACTTC.

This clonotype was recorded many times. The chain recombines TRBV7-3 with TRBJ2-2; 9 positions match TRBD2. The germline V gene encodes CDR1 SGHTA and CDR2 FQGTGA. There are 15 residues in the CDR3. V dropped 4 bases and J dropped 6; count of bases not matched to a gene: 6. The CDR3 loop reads CASSSRTSEPGELFF. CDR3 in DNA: TGTGCCAGCAGCTCCCGGACTAGCGAGCCCGGGGAGCTGTTTTTT. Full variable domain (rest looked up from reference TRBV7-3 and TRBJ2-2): GAGVSQTPSNKVTEKGKYVELRCDPISGHTALYWYRQSLGQGPEFLIYFQGTGAADDSGLPNDRFFAVRPEGSVSTLKIQRTERGDSAVYLCASSSRTSEPGELFFGEGSRLTVL.

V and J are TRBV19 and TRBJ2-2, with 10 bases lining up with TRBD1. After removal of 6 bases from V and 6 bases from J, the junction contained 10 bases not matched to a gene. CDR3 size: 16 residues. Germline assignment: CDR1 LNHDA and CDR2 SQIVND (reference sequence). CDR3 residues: CASSGSPDRGPGELFF. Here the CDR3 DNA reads TGTGCCAGTAGCGGATCCCCCGACAGGGGGCCCGGGGAGCTGTTTTTT.

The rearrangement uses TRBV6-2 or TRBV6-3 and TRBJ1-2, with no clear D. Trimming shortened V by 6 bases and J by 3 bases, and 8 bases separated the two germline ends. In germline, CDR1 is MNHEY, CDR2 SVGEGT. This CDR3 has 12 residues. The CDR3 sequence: CASSQPDYGYTF. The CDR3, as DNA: TGTGCCAGCAGCCAACCGGACTATGGCTACACCTTC.

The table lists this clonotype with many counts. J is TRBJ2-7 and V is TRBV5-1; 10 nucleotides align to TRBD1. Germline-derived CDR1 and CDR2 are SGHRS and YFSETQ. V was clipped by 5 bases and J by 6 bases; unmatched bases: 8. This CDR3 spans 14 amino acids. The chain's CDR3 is CASRQGQGWFEQYF. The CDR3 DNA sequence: TGCGCCAGCAGGCAGGGACAGGGGTGGTTCGAGCAGTACTTC.

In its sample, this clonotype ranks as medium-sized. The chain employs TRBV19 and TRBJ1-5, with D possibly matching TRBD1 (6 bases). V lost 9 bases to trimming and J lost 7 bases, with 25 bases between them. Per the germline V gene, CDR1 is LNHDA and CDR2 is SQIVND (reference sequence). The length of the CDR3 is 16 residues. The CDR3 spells CARYKGGGGGRQPQHF. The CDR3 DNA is TGTGCCAGATATAAAGGGGGAGGCGGAGGAAGACAGCCCCAGCATTTT.

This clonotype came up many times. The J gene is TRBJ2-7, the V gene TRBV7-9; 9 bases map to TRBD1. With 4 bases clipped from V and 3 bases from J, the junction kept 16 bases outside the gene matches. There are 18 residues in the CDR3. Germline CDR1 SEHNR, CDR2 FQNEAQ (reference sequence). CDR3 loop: CASSSRKTGTGWFYEQYF. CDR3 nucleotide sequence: TGTGCCAGCAGCTCGCGAAAAACCGGGACAGGGTGGTTCTACGAGCAGTACTTC.

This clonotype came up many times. The CDR3: CSAGGSNTEAFF. The CDR3 DNA reads TGCAGTGCAGGGGGGTCAAACACTGAAGCTTTCTTT. The chain carries TRBV20-1 and TRBJ1-1; maybe TRBD1 (6 bases). CDR1 is DFQATT, CDR2 SNEGSKA, per germline (reference sequence). This CDR3 comprises 12 residues. Trimming removed 6 bases from V and 2 bases from J, with 10 bases in between.